Here is one T cell receptor beta chain with its context. Its target is unknown. This sample is drawn from a study of shared clonotypes between healthy human individuals. The naive CD8 subset, CD45RO-negative cells positively selected for CCR7, excluded terminally differentiated effector memory CD45RA+ cells. Every subset's genomic DNA went evenly onto several immunoSEQ plates. Using immunoSEQ multiplex PCR, the repertoire was profiled, and TCRdb retains in-frame clones only, with some absent. The sample consists of roughly 550,000 clones, roughly 96% of them appearing once. Per the germline V gene, CDR1 is SNHLY and CDR2 is FYNNEI. The CDR3 is made up of 14 amino acids. Trimming removed 7 bases at V and 5 bases at J, with 15 bases between. Broader study findings: A handful of donors showed sharing of approximately 5% of naive CD4 clonotypes.

The sequencing input was naive CD8+ T cells sorted from blood. This chain uses TRBV2 with TRBJ2-1; D might be TRBD2 (5 bases). The TCR originated in a woman in her 30s in good health. CDR3 amino acids: CASTSATTHNEQFF. CDR3 nucleotide sequence: TGTGCCAGCACCTCAGCGACTACCCACAATGAGCAGTTCTTC.